Below, 18 T cell receptor beta chains from the same sample are listed, as sequenced in a study of vaccination effects on CD4 cells after COVID-19. At the end of about 10 days of culture, CD4+ T cells were isolated. Their recognized antigens are unknown. Clones were read by immunoSEQ multiplex PCR, and TCRdb kept only the in-frame ones, dropping some. Found here are tens of thousands of clones, less than 75% of them singletons; the top ten hold 11%. The sample here was CD4+ T cells from PBMCs cultured without peptide, taken before COVID-19 vaccination. The receptors stem from a human donor who received a COVID-19 vaccine.

The chain uses TRBV19 and TRBJ1-1, with TRBD1 identical over 7 bases. Germline-derived CDR1 and CDR2 are LNHDA and SQIVND (reference sequence). V lost 10 bases, J lost 5 bases, and 4 bases stayed unmatched. CDR3 size: 11 residues. This CDR3 is CATIRGTEAFF. As DNA, the CDR3 is TGTGCCACCATCAGGGGGACTGAAGCTTTCTTT.

The rearrangement uses TRBV5-1 and TRBJ2-1, with D maybe TRBD2 (6 bases). The CDR3 is 14 amino acids. With 5 bases removed from V and 1 base from J, the gap between germline ends came to 10 bases. CDR1 and CDR2 (germline): SGHRS, YFSETQ. The CDR3 protein is CASRVADSYNEQFF. CDR3 nucleotides: TGCGCCAGCAGGGTAGCGGATTCCTACAATGAGCAGTTCTTC.

This clone was seen only a few times. The chain combines TRBV21-1 with TRBJ1-4. TRBV21-1 is annotated as a pseudogene. CDR3 size: 12 residues. This chain's CDR3 is CASVRGPSELFF. DNA of the CDR3: TGTGCCAGCGTACGGGGGCCGTCCGAACTGTTTTTT.

The CDR3 sequence is CASRNFREKAFF. The CDR3 DNA sequence: TGTGCCAGCAGGAACTTCAGGGAGAAGGCTTTCTTT. This rearrangement joins TRBV27 to TRBJ1-1; TRBD1 might be the D (5 bases). This CDR3 has 12 residues. CDR1 is MNHEY and CDR2 is SMNVEV in the germline V gene (reference sequence). The V and J ends lost 6 bases and 11 bases respectively, with 16 bases between them.

The rearrangement uses TRBV5-4 and TRBJ1-3; D is unclear. V was pared by 1 base and J by 0 bases, with 5 bases between. The CDR3 loop spans 14 amino acids. Germline loops: CDR1 SGHNT, CDR2 YYREEE (reference sequence). CDR3 sequence (DNA): TGTGCCAGCAGCTTGCAGGCCTCTGGAAACACCATATATTTT. Encoded protein: CASSLQASGNTIYF.

The V and J genes are TRBV19 and TRBJ1-2, with a weak D call TRBD1 (5 bases). This CDR3 is 17 amino acids long. The V gene's germline CDR1 is LNHDA and CDR2 SQIVND (reference sequence). Trimming pared 5 bases from V and 5 bases from J, leaving 24 bases between. The CDR3 DNA sequence: TGTGCCAGTAGTTCGCCAACCTCAGGACATTCTGATTATGGCTACACCTTC. This sequence encodes CASSSPTSGHSDYGYTF.

Here the CDR3 reads CARREGRETQYF. The CDR3 coding sequence is TGTGCCCGGCGGGAGGGCCGGGAGACCCAGTACTTC. The chain recombines TRBV7-2 with TRBJ2-5, with 9 nucleotides matching TRBD2. With 11 bases clipped from V and 5 bases from J, the junction kept 6 bases outside the gene matches. The CDR3 runs to 12 residues. The germline gives CDR1 SGHTA, CDR2 FQGNSA.

This clone was detected only a few times. The gene calls are TRBV6-2 or TRBV6-3 and TRBJ2-2; TRBD1 matches at 9 bases. The junction had 10 bases not matched to a gene; V was cut back by 6 bases and J by 8 bases. Germline CDR1 and CDR2: MNHEY and SVGEGT. This CDR3 spans 15 amino acids. The CDR3 reads CASSRGQGKPGELFF. The CDR3 DNA reads as TGTGCCAGCAGCCGGGGACAGGGAAAACCAGGGGAGCTGTTTTTT.

The V call is TRBV6-5, the J call TRBJ2-6; 8 bases match TRBD1. Trimming took 6 bases from V and 9 from J; bases not matched to a gene: 10. Germline V gene lookup returns CDR1 MNHEY and CDR2 SVGAGI. The CDR3 extends over 15 amino acids. The DNA of the CDR3 is TGTGCCAGCAGCCGCGGGACAGGATCCCACAACGTCCTGACTTTC. Protein sequence: CASSRGTGSHNVLTF.

V and J are TRBV6-2 or TRBV6-3 and TRBJ2-2, with 9 bases matching TRBD1. Germline values: CDR1 MNHEY, CDR2 SVGEGT. Trimming cost V 4 bases and J 4 bases; bases outside gene matches: 7. This CDR3 spans 16 amino acids. CDR3 sequence (DNA): TGTGCCAGCAGTTCTACGGACAGGGGCGGCACCGGGGAGCTGTTTTTT. Translated: CASSSTDRGGTGELFF.

In this sample, this clone turned up once. This chain connects TRBV28 to TRBJ2-1, with 8 bases identical to TRBD2. CDR1 is MDHEN and CDR2 is SYDVKM in the germline V gene. This CDR3 is built from 15 residues. V shed 2 bases and J 11 bases; nucleotides not matched to a gene: 11. CDR3 coding DNA: TGTGCCAGCAGTTTACCGGGACTAGTTACCGATAAGCAGTTCTTC. Translated, it gives CASSLPGLVTDKQFF.

This CDR3 reads CASSITFERGAAFF. CDR3 sequence (DNA): TGTGCCAGCAGCATAACCTTTGAACGGGGGGCAGCTTTCTTT. The V and J genes are TRBV5-4 and TRBJ1-1; tentative D call: TRBD1 (6 bases). The V gene's germline CDR1 is SGHNT and CDR2 YYREEE (reference sequence). This CDR3 is built from 14 residues. Trimming took off 4 bases at V and 10 bases at J, with 20 bases between the two ends.

In nucleotides, the CDR3 is TGCGCCAGCAGCTTGGGGGGCCTACAGGGGGCAAGGGGAGCTTTCTTT. It is translated as CASSLGGLQGARGAFF. J is TRBJ1-1 and V is TRBV5-1; 9 bases map to TRBD1. Losses at the gene ends were 0 bases for V and 10 bases for J; bases not matched to a gene: 13. This CDR3 region has 16 residues. Germline V lookup: CDR1 SGHRS, CDR2 YFSETQ.

V is TRBV29-1 and J is TRBJ1-2; 9 bases map to TRBD1. This CDR3 has 13 residues. In germline, CDR1 is SQVTM, CDR2 ANQGSEA. V was clipped by 5 bases and J by 6 bases; unmatched bases: 7. CDR3 sequence (DNA): TGCAGCGTTAGTTTGGGACAGGGAAATGGCTACACCTTC. Translating it yields CSVSLGQGNGYTF.

This clone was found once. This chain links TRBV28 with TRBJ2-7; either TRBD1 or TRBD2 may supply D (6 bases each). The V and J ends lost 6 bases and 3 bases respectively, with 18 bases between them. The CDR3 is 15 residues long. Germline CDR1 and CDR2: MDHEN and SYDVKM. CDR3: CASSRARGVGYEQYF. In DNA, the CDR3 is TGTGCCAGCAGCCGAGCAAGGGGGGTGGGCTACGAGCAGTACTTC. Drawing the rest from reference TRBV28 and TRBJ2-7, the complete variable domain is DVKVTQSSRYLVKRTGEKVFLECVQDMDHENMFWYRQDPGLGLRLIYFSYDVKMKEKGDIPEGYSVSREKKERFSLILESASTNQTSMYLCASSRARGVGYEQYFGPGTRLTVT.

This chain links TRBV27 with TRBJ1-2; tentatively, D is TRBD1 (5 bases). Germline V CDR1 and CDR2: MNHEY, SMNVEV (reference sequence). This CDR3 comprises 14 residues. Trimming removed 4 bases at V and 4 bases at J, with 13 bases between. The CDR3 region is CASSSDPGPYGYTF. In DNA, the CDR3 is TGTGCCAGCAGTTCCGACCCGGGACCCTATGGCTACACCTTC.

This chain connects TRBV5-4 to TRBJ2-1; TRBD2 matches at 8 bases. The V gene's germline CDR1 is SGHNT and CDR2 YYREEE (reference sequence). The V segment lost 4 bases and the J segment 4 bases; nucleotides outside the gene matches: 13. This CDR3 is 17 amino acids long. CDR3 in DNA: TGTGCCAGCAGCGGGGGGCCAGCGGGAGATTCATACAATGAGCAGTTCTTC. Translated: CASSGGPAGDSYNEQFF. Together with reference TRBV5-4 and TRBJ2-1, the CDR3 gives the full variable domain: ETGVTQSPTHLIKTRGQQVTLRCSSQSGHNTVSWYQQALGQGPQFIFQYYREEENGRGNFPPRFSGLQFPNYSSELNVNALELDDSALYLCASSGGPAGDSYNEQFFGPGTRLTVL.

The sample holds a few counts of this clone. The rearrangement links TRBV3-1 (or the pseudogene TRBV3-2) to TRBJ2-7; no clear D gene. This CDR3 contains 15 residues. Trimming pared 1 base from V and 4 bases from J, leaving 14 bases between. CDR1 LGHDT and CDR2 YNNKEL come from the germline V gene (reference sequence). DNA for the CDR3: TGTGCCAGCAGCCAAGTATCAAGGGTTTCGTACGAGCAGTACTTC. It is translated as CASSQVSRVSYEQYF.